The rows below give T cell receptor beta chains drawn from one sample of a study of molecular identifiers for immune sequencing clone quantification. Each CDR3 protein gets one entry after TCRdb re-called the PCR reads with MiXCR. The table records approximately 630,000 distinct CDR3 sequences, over 25% of them present only once. The sequencing sample was made of naive CD8+ T cells from blood, with Jurkat cell RNA spiked in. These receptor sequences come from a human donor in good health. Some libraries in this study had Jurkat cell RNA spiked in. Each CDR3 is given with its conserved first and last residue. D genes are given only for firm matches. Part of the rows lack a size; the others show once, few, many or a class for expanded clones.

v_gene	d_gene	abundance	j_gene	CDR3aa	CDR3nt
TRBV3-1	.	.	TRBJ2-5	CASSQESARTADQETQYF	TGTGCCAGCAGCCAAGAATCGGCAAGGACAGCAGACCAAGAGACCCAGTACTTC
TRBV29-1	TRBD1	.	TRBJ2-7	CSVEGTGEAYEQYF	TGCAGCGTTGAAGGGACAGGGGAGGCCTACGAGCAGTACTTC
TRBV7-9	TRBD1	many	TRBJ1-1	CASSTRTGSSTEAFF	TGTGCCAGCAGCACACGGACAGGGAGTTCCACTGAAGCTTTCTTT
TRBV4-1	.	many	TRBJ1-5	CASSPHSNQPQHF	TGCGCCAGCAGCCCCCATAGCAATCAGCCCCAGCATTTT
TRBV19	TRBD1	.	TRBJ2-2	CASSPQTGLTGELFF	TGTGCCAGTAGTCCTCAGACAGGGCTCACCGGGGAGCTGTTTTTC
TRBV5-1	TRBD1	few	TRBJ1-3	CASSSGTGGISGNTIYF	TGCGCCAGCAGCTCCGGGACAGGGGGAATTTCTGGAAACACCATATATTTT
TRBV7-9	TRBD1	few	TRBJ1-2	CAIKAGTGGYTF	TGTGCCATCAAAGCCGGGACAGGTGGCTACACCTTC
TRBV7-9	TRBD1	many	TRBJ1-6	CASSSGQGSSPLHF	TGTGCCAGCAGCTCGGGACAGGGAAGTTCACCCCTCCACTTT
TRBV6-5	TRBD2	many	TRBJ2-7	CASSSPGLPYEQYF	TGTGCCAGCAGTTCGCCGGGACTACCTTACGAGCAGTACTTC
TRBV5-5	.	many	TRBJ2-7	CASSRVTGTSGYEQYF	TGTGCCAGCAGCCGGGTAACCGGGACATCGGGCTACGAGCAGTACTTC
TRBV12-3/TRBV12-4	TRBD2	few	TRBJ2-3	CASSLIGRAPGDTQYF	TGTGCCAGCAGTTTGATCGGGAGGGCCCCTGGAGATACGCAGTATTTT
TRBV20-1	TRBD2	few	TRBJ2-7	CSAREGIRLAGAYEQYF	TGCAGTGCTAGAGAGGGTATACGACTAGCGGGAGCCTACGAGCAGTACTTC
TRBV30	.	few	TRBJ2-2	CAWYPLGRIPKKPNTGELFF	TGTGCCTGGTACCCCTTAGGGCGGATACCAAAAAAACCGAACACCGGGGAGCTGTTTTTT
TRBV19	.	few	TRBJ2-3	CASSPLREIPDTQYF	TGTGCCAGTAGTCCCCTTCGGGAGATACCAGATACGCAGTATTTT
TRBV6-2/TRBV6-3	.	few	TRBJ2-7	CATRGPYEQYF	TGTGCTACTCGGGGACCCTACGAGCAGTACTTC
TRBV7-9	TRBD1	few	TRBJ1-6	CASTKGAARDSPLHF	TGTGCCAGCACCAAGGGGGCGGCAAGGGATTCACCCCTCCACTTT
TRBV6-5	TRBD2	few	TRBJ2-5	CASSYGAGGLETQYF	TGTGCCAGCAGTTACGGCGCGGGGGGGTTGGAGACCCAGTACTTC
TRBV18	TRBD1	few	TRBJ2-7	CASSPRDSDYYEQYF	TGTGCCAGCTCACCCCGGGACAGCGATTACTACGAGCAGTACTTC
TRBV3-1	TRBD2	few	TRBJ2-2	CASSQVAGVVTGELFF	TGTGCCAGCAGCCAAGTGGCGGGAGTGGTCACCGGGGAGCTGTTTTTT
TRBV6-5	TRBD2	.	TRBJ2-5	CDSSYRVPGLAEHTQYF	TGTGACAGCAGTTACCGCGTTCCGGGACTAGCGGAGCATACCCAGTACTTC
TRBV6-1	.	many	TRBJ1-1	CASSESRSEAEAFF	TGTGCCAGCAGTGAGTCGCGGTCCGAAGCTGAAGCTTTCTTT
TRBV7-3	TRBD2	once	TRBJ2-1	CASSSGGGVNEQFF	TGTGCCAGCAGCTCGGGGGGGGGGGTTAATGAGCAGTTCTTC
TRBV18	.	.	TRBJ2-7	CASSPTFGAESSYEQYF	TGTGCCAGCTCACCAACTTTCGGGGCGGAGAGCTCCTACGAGCAGTACTTC
TRBV4-3	TRBD1	few	TRBJ2-2	CASSQGQGTGELFF	TGCGCCAGCAGCCAAGGACAGGGGACCGGGGAGCTGTTTTTT
TRBV6-2/TRBV6-3	.	few	TRBJ2-3	CASSYSIGPDTQYF	TGTGCCAGCAGTTACTCGATCGGCCCAGATACGCAGTATTTT
TRBV20-1	TRBD2	many	TRBJ2-7	CSARQGLAGGDVHEQYF	TGCAGTGCTAGACAGGGACTAGCGGGAGGTGATGTACACGAGCAGTACTTC
TRBV4-3	.	few	TRBJ1-5	CASSQDSPNSNQPQHF	TGCGCCAGCAGCCAAGATTCCCCTAATAGCAATCAGCCCCAGCATTTT
TRBV7-9	TRBD2	.	TRBJ2-1	CASSLAGVYEQFF	TGTGCCAGCAGTCTAGCGGGAGTATATGAGCAGTTCTTC
TRBV4-2	.	.	TRBJ2-2	CASSQGGDSTNTGELFF	TGTGCCAGCAGCCAAGGTGGGGACTCTACGAACACCGGGGAGCTGTTTTTT
TRBV27	.	few	TRBJ1-3	CASSPSPVSGNTIYF	TGTGCCAGCAGCCCTAGCCCCGTCTCTGGAAACACCATATATTTT
TRBV27	.	few	TRBJ1-4	CASSLGTGEAEKLFF	TGTGCCAGCAGTTTAGGGACGGGGGAGGCTGAAAAACTGTTTTTT
TRBV12-3/TRBV12-4	.	few	TRBJ1-2	CASSLQGRGYTF	TGTGCCAGCAGTTTACAGGGTCGGGGCTACACCTTC
TRBV30	.	.	TRBJ1-1	CAWSIKNTEAFF	TGTGCCTGGAGCATAAAGAACACTGAAGCTTTCTTT
TRBV4-2	.	many	TRBJ2-3	CASSQQSSDTQYF	TGTGCCAGCAGCCAGCAATCGTCAGATACGCAGTATTTT
TRBV6-2/TRBV6-3	.	few	TRBJ1-6	CASRDGINSPLHF	TGTGCCAGTAGGGACGGGATCAATTCACCCCTCCACTTT
TRBV4-3	.	many	TRBJ1-1	CASSQDRTGGGTEAFF	TGCGCCAGCAGCCAAGATAGGACCGGGGGAGGCACTGAAGCTTTCTTT
TRBV15	.	.	TRBJ2-3	CATSSYTRGTDTQYF	TGTGCCACCAGCTCTTATACCCGGGGGACAGATACGCAGTATTTT
TRBV14	TRBD1	many	TRBJ2-6	CASSQGQGVAGANVLTF	TGTGCCAGCAGCCAAGGACAGGGGGTGGCTGGGGCCAACGTCCTGACTTTC
TRBV27	TRBD1	few	TRBJ1-2	CASSLKSNRGYGYTF	TGTGCCAGCAGTTTAAAATCGAACAGGGGGTATGGCTACACCTTC
TRBV18	TRBD1	.	TRBJ2-1	CASSPFRTNRGLSYNEQFF	TGTGCCAGCTCACCATTCCGGACAAACAGGGGGCTCTCCTACAATGAGCAGTTCTTC
TRBV5-3	TRBD1	few	TRBJ1-1	CASSLEGARTEAFF	TGTGCCAGCAGCTTGGAGGGGGCCCGGACTGAAGCTTTCTTT
TRBV7-2	TRBD2	many	TRBJ2-7	CASSPRSKREPYEQYF	TGTGCCAGCAGCCCTAGGTCGAAGCGGGAACCCTACGAGCAGTACTTC
TRBV10-2	.	many	TRBJ2-1	CASSENQREQFF	TGCGCCAGCAGTGAAAACCAGCGGGAGCAGTTCTTC
TRBV30	TRBD1	.	TRBJ2-7	CAWKGRGQGVYEQYF	TGTGCCTGGAAAGGTCGAGGACAGGGGGTCTACGAGCAGTACTTC